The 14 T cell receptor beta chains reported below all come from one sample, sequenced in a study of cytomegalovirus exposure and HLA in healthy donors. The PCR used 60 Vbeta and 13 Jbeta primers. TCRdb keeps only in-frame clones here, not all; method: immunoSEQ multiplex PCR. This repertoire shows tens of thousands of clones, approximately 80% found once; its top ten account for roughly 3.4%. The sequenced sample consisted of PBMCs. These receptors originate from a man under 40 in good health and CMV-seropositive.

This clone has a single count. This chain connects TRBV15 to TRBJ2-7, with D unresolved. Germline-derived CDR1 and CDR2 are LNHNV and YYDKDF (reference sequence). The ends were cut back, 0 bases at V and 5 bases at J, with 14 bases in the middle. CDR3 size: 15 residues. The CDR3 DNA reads TGTGCCACCAGCAGAGATTGGCAGGTTCATGACGAGCAGTACTTC. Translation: CATSRDWQVHDEQYF.

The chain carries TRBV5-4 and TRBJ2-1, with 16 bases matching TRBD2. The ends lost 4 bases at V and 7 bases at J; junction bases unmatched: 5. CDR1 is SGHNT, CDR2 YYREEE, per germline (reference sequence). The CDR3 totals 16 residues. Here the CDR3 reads CASSTGLAGGGNEQFF. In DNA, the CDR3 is TGTGCCAGCAGCACGGGACTAGCGGGAGGGGGTAATGAGCAGTTCTTC.

The CDR3 sequence is CASSRDTLSGYNSPLHF. CDR3 DNA sequence: TGCGCCAGCAGCCGGGACACCCTGAGTGGGTATAATTCACCCCTCCACTTT. V is TRBV5-1 and J is TRBJ1-6; D is perhaps TRBD1 (6 bases). V gave up 4 bases and J gave up 4 bases, with 18 bases separating them. CDR1 is SGHRS and CDR2 is YFSETQ in the germline V gene. The CDR3 has 17 amino acids.

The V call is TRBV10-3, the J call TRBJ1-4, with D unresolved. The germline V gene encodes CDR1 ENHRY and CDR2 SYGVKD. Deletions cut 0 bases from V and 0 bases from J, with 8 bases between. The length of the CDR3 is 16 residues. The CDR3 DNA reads TGTGCCATCAGTGAGTCAGCAACTGCAACTAATGAAAAACTGTTTTTT. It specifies CAISESATATNEKLFF.

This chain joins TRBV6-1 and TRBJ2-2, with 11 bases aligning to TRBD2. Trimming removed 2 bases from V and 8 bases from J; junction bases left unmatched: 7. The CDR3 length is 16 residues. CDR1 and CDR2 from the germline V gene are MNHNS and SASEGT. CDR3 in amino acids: CASSEPGLAERGELFF. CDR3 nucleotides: TGTGCCAGCAGTGAACCGGGACTAGCGGAACGGGGGGAGCTGTTTTTT.

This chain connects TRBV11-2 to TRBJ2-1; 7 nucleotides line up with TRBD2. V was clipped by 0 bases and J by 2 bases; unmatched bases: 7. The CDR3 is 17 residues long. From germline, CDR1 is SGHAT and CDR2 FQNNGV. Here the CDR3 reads CASSLDLAGRAYNEQFF. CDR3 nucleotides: TGTGCCAGCAGCTTAGATCTGGCTGGGAGGGCCTACAATGAGCAGTTCTTC.

This CDR3 is CASSTGSAAYGNTEAFF. DNA for the CDR3: TGTGCCAGCAGCACCGGATCAGCGGCTTACGGGAACACTGAAGCTTTCTTT. The rearrangement uses TRBV12-1 and TRBJ1-1. TRBV12-1 is a pseudogene. This CDR3 has 17 amino acids.

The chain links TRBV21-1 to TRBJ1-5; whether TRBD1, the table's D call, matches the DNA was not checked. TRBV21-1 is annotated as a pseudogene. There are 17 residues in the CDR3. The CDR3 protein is CARCLGIGQGRNQPQHF. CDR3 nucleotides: TGTGCCAGATGCTTAGGTATAGGGCAGGGAAGAAATCAGCCCCAGCATTTT.

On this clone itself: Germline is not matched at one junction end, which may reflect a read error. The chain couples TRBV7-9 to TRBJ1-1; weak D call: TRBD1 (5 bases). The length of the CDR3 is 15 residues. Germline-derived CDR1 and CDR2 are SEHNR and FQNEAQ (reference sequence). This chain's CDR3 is CSSSLLGGMNTEAFF. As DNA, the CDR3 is TGTTCCAGCAGCTTACTCGGGGGGATGAACACTGAAGCTTTCTTT.

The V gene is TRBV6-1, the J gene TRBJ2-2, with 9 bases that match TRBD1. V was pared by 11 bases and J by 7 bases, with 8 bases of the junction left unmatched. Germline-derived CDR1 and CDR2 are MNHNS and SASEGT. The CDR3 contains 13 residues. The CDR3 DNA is TGTGCCGTTAAAAGGACAGGGGTCGGGGAGCTGTTTTTT. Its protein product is CAVKRTGVGELFF.

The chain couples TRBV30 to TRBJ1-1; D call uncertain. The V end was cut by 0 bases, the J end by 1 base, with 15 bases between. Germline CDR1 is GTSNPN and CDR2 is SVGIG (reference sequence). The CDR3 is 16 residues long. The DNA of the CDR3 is TGTGCCTGGAGTGTACCGTGGCCCAGGCAGAACACTGAAGCTTTCTTT. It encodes CAWSVPWPRQNTEAFF.

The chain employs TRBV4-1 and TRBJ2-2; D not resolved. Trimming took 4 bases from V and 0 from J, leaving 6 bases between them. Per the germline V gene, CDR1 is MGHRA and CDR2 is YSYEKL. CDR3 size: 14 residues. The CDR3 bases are TGCGCCAGCAGCCGAGCCTCGAACACCGGGGAGCTGTTTTTT. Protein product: CASSRASNTGELFF.

The CDR3 reads CASSQRRGLETDTQYF. The CDR3 DNA follows: TGTGCCAGCAGCCAACGGCGCGGGCTGGAAACAGATACGCAGTATTTT. The chain couples TRBV14 to TRBJ2-3; D perhaps matches TRBD2 (5 bases). There are 16 residues in the CDR3. The ends were cut back, 2 bases at V and 3 bases at J, with 15 bases in the middle. Germline lookup yields CDR1 SGHDN and CDR2 FVKESK.

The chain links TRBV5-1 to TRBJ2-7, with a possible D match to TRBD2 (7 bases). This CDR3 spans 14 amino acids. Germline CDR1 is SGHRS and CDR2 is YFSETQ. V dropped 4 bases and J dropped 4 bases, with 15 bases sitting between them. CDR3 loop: CASSPPGGGYEQYF. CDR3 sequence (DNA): TGCGCCAGCAGCCCCCCGGGGGGCGGATACGAGCAGTACTTC.